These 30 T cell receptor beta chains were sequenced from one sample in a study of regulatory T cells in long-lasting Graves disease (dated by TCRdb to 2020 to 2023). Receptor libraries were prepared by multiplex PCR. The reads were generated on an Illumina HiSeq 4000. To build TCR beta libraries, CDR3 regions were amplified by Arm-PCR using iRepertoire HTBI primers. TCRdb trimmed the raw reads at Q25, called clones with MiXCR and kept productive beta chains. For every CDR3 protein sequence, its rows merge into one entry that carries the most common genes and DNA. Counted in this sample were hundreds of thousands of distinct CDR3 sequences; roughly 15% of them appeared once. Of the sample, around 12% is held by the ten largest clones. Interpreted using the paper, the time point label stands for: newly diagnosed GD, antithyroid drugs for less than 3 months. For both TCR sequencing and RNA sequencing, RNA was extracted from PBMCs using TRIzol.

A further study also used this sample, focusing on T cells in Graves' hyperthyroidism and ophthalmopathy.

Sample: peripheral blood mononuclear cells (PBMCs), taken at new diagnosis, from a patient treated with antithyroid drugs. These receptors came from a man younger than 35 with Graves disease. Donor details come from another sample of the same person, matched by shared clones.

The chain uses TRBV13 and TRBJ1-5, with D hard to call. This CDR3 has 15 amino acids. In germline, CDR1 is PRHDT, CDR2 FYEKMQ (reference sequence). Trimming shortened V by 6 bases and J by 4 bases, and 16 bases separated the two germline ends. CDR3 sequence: CASSSHALGNQPQHF. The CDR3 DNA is TGTGCCAGCAGTTCGCACGCGTTAGGGAATCAGCCCCAGCATTTT.

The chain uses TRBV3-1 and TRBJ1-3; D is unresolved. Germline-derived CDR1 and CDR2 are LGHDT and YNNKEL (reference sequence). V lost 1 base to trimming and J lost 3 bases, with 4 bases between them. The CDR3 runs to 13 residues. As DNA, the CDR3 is TGTGCCAGCAGCCAAGGCATTGGAAACACCATATATTTT. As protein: CASSQGIGNTIYF.

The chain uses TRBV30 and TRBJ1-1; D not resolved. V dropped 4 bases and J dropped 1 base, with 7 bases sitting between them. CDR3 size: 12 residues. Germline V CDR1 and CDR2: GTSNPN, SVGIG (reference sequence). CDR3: CAWNQPNTEAFF. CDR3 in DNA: TGTGCCTGGAACCAGCCGAACACTGAAGCTTTCTTT.

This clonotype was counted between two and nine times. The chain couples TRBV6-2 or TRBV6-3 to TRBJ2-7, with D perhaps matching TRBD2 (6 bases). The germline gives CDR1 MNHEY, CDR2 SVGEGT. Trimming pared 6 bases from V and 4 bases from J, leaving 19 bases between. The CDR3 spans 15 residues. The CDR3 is CASSPGSLEGYEQYF. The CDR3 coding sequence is TGTGCCAGCAGCCCCGGGTCTCTGGAGGGTTACGAGCAGTACTTC.

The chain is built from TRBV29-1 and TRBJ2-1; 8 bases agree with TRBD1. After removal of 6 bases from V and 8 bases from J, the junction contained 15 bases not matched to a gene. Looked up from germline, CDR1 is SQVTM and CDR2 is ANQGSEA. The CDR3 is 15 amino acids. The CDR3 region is CSVRIRDRSHDEQFF. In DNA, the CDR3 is TGCAGCGTGAGGATCAGGGACAGGTCCCACGATGAGCAGTTCTTC.

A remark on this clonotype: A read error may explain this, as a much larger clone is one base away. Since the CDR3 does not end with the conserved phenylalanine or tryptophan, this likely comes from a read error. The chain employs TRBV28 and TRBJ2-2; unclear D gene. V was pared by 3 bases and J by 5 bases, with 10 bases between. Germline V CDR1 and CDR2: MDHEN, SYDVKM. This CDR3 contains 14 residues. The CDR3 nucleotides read TGTGCCAGCAGTTTGTGGTCCGAGACCGGGGAGCTGTTTTCT. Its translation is CASSLWSETGELFS.

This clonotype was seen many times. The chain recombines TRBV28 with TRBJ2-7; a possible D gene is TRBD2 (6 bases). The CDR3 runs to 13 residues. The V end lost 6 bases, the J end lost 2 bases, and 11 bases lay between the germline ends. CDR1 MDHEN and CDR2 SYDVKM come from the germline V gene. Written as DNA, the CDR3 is TGTGCCAGCAGAGGGACTGCGACCTACGAGCAGTACTTC. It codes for CASRGTATYEQYF.

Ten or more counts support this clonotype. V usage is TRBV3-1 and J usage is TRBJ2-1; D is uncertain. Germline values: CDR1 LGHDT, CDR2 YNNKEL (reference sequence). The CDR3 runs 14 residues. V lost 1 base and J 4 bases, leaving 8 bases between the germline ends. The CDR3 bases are TGTGCCAGCAGCCAAGTGCCAGGTTACAATGAGCAGTTCTTC. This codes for CASSQVPGYNEQFF.

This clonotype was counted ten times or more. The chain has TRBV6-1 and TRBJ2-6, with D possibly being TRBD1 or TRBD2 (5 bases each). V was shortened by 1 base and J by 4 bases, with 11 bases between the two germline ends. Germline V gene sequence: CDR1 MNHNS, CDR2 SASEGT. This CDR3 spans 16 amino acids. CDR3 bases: TGTGCCAGCAGTGAAGACGGGGCAGCCGGGGCCAACGTCCTGACTTTC. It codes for CASSEDGAAGANVLTF.

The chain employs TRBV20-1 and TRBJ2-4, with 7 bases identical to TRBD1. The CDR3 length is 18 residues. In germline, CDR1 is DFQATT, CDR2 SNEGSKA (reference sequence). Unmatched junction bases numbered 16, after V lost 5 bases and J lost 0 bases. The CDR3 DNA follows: TGCAGTGCTGCCGAGCCCGGGACAGCGACTTTAGCCAAAAACATTCAGTACTTC. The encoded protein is CSAAEPGTATLAKNIQYF.

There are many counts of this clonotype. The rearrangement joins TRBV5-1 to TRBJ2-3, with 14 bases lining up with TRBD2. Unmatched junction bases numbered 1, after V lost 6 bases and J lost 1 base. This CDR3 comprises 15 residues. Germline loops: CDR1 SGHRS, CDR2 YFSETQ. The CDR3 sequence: CASTGLAGGTDTQYF. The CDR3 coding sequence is TGCGCCAGCACGGGACTAGCGGGAGGCACAGATACGCAGTATTTT.

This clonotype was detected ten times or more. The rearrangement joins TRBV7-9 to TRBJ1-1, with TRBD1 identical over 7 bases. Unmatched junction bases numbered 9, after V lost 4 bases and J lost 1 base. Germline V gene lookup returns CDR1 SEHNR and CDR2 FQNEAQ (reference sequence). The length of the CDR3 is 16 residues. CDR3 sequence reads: CASSSGSRTGNTEAFF. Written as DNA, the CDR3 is TGTGCCAGCAGCTCCGGGAGCCGGACAGGGAACACTGAAGCTTTCTTT.

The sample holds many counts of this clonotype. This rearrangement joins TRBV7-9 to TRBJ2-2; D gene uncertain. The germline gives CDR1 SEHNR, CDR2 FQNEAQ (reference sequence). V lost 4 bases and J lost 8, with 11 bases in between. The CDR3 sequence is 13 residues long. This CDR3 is CASSSPRSGELFF. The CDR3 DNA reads TGTGCCAGCAGCTCCCCTAGATCGGGGGAGCTGTTTTTT. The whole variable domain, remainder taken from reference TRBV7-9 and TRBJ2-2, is DTGVSQNPRHKITKRGQNVTFRCDPISEHNRLYWYRQTLGQGPEFLTYFQNEAQLEKSRLLSDRFSAERPKGSFSTLEIQRTEQGDSAMYLCASSSPRSGELFFGEGSRLTVL.

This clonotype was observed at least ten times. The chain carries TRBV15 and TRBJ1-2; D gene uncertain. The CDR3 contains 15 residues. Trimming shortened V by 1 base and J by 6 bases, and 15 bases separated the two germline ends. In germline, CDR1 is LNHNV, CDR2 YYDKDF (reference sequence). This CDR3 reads CATSRVPAMGDGYTF. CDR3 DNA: TGTGCCACCAGCAGAGTTCCAGCCATGGGTGATGGCTACACCTTC.

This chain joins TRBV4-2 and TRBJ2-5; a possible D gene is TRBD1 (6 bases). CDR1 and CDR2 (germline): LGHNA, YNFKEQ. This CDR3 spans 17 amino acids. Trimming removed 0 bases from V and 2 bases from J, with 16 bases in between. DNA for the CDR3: TGTGCCAGCAGCCAAGATGGGGCTGGGGGCGGTCAAGAGACCCAGTACTTC. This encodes CASSQDGAGGGQETQYF.

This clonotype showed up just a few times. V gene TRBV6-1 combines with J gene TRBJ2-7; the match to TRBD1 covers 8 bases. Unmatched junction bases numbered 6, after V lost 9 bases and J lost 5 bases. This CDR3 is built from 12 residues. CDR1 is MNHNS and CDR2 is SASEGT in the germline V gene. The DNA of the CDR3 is TGTGCCAGTAGACAGGGGTACAACGAGCAGTACTTC. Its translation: CASRQGYNEQYF.

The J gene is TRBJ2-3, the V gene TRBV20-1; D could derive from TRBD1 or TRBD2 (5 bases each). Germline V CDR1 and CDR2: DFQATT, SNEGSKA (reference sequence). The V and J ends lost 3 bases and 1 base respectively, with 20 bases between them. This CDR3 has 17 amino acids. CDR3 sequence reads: CSASGWGRLLGTDTQYF. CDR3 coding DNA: TGCAGTGCTAGTGGGTGGGGACGGTTGTTGGGCACAGATACGCAGTATTTT.

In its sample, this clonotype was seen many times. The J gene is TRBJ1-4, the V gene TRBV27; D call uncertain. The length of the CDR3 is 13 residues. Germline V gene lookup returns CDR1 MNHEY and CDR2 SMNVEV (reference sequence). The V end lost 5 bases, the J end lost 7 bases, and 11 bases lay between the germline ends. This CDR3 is CASSPRGSEKLFF. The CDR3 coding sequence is TGTGCCAGCAGTCCCCGCGGGAGTGAAAAACTGTTTTTT.

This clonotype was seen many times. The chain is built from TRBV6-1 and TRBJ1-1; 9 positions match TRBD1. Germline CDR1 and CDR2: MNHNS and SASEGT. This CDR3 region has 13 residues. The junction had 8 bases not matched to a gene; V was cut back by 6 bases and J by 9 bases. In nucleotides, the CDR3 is TGTGCCAGCAGCCTAGACAGGGGGGCTCAAGCTTTCTTT. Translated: CASSLDRGAQAFF.

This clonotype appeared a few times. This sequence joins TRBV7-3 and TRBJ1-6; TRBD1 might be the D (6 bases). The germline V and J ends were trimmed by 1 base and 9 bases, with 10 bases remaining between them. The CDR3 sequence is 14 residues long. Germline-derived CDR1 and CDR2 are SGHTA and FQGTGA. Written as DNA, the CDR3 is TGTGCCAGCAGCTTAATGGGCAGGGGTTCACCCCTCCACTTT. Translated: CASSLMGRGSPLHF.

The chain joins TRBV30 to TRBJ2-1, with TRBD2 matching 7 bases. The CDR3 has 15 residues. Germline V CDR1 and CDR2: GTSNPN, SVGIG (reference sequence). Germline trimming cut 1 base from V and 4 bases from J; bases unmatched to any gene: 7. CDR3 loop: CAWSDLGGGYNEQFF. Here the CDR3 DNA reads TGTGCCTGGAGTGATCTTGGGGGAGGGTACAATGAGCAGTTCTTC.

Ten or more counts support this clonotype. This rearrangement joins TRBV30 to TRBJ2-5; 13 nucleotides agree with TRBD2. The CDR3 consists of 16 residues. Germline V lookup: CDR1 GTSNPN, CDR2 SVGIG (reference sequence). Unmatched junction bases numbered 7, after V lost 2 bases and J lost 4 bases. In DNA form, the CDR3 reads TGTGCCTGGAGTTACGGACTAGCGGGAGATGGAGAGACCCAGTACTTC. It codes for CAWSYGLAGDGETQYF.

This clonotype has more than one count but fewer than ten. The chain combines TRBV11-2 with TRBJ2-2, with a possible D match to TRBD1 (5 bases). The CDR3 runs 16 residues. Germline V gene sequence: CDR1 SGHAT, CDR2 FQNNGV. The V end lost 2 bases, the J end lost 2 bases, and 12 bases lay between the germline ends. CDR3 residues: CASSLIRGPNTGELFF. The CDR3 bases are TGTGCCAGCAGCTTAATAAGGGGCCCTAACACCGGGGAGCTGTTTTTT.

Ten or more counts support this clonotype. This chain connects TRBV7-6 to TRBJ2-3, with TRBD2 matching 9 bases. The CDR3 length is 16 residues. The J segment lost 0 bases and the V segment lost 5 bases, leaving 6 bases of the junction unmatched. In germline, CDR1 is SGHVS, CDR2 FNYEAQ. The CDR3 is CASSAVAGASTDTQYF. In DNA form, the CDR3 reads TGTGCCAGCAGCGCAGTAGCGGGGGCTAGCACAGATACGCAGTATTTT.

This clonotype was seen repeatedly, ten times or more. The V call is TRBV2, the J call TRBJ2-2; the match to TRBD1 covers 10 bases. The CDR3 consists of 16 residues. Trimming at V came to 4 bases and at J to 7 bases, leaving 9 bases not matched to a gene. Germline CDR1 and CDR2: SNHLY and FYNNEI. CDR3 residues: CASSAGTGEVSGELFF. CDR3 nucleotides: TGTGCCAGCAGTGCTGGGACAGGGGAAGTGAGCGGGGAGCTGTTTTTT. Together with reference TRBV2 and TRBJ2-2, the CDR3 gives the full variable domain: EPEVTQTPSHQVTQMGQEVILRCVPISNHLYFYWYRQILGQKVEFLVSFYNNEISEKSEIFDDQFSVERPDGSNFTLKIRSTKLEDSAMYFCASSAGTGEVSGELFFGEGSRLTVL.

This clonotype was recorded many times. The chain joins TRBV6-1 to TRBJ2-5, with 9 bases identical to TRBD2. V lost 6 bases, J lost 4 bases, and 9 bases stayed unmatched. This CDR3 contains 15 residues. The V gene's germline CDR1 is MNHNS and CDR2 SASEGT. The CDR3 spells CASRLGASGVETQYF. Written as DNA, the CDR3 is TGTGCCAGCAGACTCGGCGCTAGCGGGGTAGAGACCCAGTACTTC.

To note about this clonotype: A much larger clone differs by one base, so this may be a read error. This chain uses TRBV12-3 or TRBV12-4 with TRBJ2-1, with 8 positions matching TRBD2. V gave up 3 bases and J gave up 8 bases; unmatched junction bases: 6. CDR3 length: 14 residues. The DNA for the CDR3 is TGTGCCAGCAGTTTGGAACTAGCGGCCGATGAGCAGTTCTTC. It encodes CASSLELAADEQFF.

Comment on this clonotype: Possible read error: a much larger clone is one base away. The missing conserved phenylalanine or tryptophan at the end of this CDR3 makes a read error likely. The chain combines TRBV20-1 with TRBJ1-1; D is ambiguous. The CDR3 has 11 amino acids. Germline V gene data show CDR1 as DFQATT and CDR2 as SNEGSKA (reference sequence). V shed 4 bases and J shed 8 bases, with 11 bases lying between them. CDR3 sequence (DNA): TGCAGTGCTACCCTTCTACCAGAAGCTTTCCTT. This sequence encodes CSATLLPEAFL.

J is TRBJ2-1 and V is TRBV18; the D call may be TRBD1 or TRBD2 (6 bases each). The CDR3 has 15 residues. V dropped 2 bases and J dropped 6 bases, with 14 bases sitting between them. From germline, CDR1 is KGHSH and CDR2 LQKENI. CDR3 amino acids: CASSPWREGGNEQFF. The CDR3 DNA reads TGTGCCAGCTCACCATGGAGGGAAGGGGGCAATGAGCAGTTCTTC.

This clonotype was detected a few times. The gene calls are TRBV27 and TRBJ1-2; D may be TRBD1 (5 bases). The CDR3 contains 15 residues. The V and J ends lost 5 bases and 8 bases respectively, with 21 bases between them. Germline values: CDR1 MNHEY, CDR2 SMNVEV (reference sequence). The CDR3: CASSRNGGGEEGYTF. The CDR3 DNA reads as TGTGCCAGCAGTAGAAACGGGGGGGGAGAGGAGGGCTACACCTTC.